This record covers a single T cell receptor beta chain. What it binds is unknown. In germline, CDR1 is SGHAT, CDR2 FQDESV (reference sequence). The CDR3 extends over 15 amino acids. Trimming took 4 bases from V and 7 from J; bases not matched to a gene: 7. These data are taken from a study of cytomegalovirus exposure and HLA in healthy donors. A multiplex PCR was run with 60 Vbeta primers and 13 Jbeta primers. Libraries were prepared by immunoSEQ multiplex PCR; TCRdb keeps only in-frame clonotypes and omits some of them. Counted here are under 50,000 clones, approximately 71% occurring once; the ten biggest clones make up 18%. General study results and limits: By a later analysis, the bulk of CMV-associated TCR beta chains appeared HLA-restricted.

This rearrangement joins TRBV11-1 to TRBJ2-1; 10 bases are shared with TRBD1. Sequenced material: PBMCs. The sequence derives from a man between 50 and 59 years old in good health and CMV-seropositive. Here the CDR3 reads CASSSPGQGPNEQFF. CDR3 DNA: TGTGCCAGCAGCTCTCCGGGACAGGGGCCAAATGAGCAGTTCTTC.